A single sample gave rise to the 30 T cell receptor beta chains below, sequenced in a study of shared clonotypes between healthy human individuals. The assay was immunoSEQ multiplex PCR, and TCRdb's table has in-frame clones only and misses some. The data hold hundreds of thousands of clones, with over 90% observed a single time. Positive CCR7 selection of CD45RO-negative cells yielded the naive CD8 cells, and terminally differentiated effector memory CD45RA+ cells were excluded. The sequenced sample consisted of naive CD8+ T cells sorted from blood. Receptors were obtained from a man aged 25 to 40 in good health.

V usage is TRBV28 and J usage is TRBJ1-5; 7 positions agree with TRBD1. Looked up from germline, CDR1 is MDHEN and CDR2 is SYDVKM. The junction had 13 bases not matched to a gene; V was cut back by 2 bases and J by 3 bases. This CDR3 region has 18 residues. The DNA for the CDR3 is TGTGCCAGCAGTTTAGGTGGGGGACAGAATATAGCCAATCAGCCCCAGCATTTT. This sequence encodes CASSLGGGQNIANQPQHF.

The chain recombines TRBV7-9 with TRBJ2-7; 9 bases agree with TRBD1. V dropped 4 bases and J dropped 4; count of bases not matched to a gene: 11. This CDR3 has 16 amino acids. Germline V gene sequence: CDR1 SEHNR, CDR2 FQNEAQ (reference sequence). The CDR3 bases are TGTGCCAGCAGCTCGACGTCCGGGACAGGGATTTACGAGCAGTACTTC. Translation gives CASSSTSGTGIYEQYF. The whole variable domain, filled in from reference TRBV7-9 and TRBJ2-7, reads DTGVSQNPRHKITKRGQNVTFRCDPISEHNRLYWYRQTLGQGPEFLTYFQNEAQLEKSRLLSDRFSAERPKGSFSTLEIQRTEQGDSAMYLCASSSTSGTGIYEQYFGPGTRLTVT.

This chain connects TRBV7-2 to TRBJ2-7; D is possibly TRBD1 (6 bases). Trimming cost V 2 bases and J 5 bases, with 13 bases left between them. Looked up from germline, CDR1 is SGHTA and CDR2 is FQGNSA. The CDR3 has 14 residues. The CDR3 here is CASSLLQGRDEQYF. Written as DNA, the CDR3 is TGTGCCAGCAGCTTATTACAGGGTCGCGACGAGCAGTACTTC.

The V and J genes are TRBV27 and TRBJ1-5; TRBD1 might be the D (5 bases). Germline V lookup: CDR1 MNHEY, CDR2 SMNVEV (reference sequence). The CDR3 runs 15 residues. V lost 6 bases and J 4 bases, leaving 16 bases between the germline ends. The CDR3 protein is CASRPDSEANQPQHF. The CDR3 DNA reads TGTGCCAGCAGACCCGACAGCGAAGCTAATCAGCCCCAGCATTTT.

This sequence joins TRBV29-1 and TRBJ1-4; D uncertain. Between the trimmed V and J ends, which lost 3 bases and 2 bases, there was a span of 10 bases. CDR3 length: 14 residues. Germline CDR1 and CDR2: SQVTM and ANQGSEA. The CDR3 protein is CSVEFPYTNEKLFF. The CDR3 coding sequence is TGCAGCGTTGAGTTCCCGTATACTAATGAAAAACTGTTTTTT.

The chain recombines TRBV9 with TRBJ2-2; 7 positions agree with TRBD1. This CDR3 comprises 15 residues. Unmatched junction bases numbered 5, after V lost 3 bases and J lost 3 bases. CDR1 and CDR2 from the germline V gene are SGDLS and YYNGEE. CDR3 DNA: TGTGCCAGCAGCGCATACCAGGGGGACACCGGGGAGCTGTTTTTT. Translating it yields CASSAYQGDTGELFF. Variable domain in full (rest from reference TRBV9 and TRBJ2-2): DSGVTQTPKHLITATGQRVTLRCSPRSGDLSVYWYQQSLDQGLQFLIQYYNGEERAKGNILERFSAQQFPDLHSELNLSSLELGDSALYFCASSAYQGDTGELFFGEGSRLTVL.

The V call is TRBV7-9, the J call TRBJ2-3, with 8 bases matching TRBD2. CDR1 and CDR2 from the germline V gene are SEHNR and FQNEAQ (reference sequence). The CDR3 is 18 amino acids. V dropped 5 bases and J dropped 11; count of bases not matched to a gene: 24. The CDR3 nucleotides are TGTGCCAGCAGCGATAGGGTGATACTAGCGGTGTCTCCTCTAAAGCAGTATTTT. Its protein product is CASSDRVILAVSPLKQYF.

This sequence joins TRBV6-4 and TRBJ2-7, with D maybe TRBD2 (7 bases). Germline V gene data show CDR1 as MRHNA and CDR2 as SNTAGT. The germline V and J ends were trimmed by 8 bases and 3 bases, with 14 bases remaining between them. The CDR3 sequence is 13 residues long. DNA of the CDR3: TGTGCCAGCCGGGGGGCTGGACGCTACGAGCAGTACTTC. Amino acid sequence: CASRGAGRYEQYF.

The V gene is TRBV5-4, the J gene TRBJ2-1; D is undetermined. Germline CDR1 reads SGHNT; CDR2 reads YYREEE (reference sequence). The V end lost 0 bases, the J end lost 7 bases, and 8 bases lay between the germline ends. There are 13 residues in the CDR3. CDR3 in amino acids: CASSLEVGNEQFF. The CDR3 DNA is TGTGCCAGCAGCTTGGAGGTGGGAAATGAGCAGTTCTTC.

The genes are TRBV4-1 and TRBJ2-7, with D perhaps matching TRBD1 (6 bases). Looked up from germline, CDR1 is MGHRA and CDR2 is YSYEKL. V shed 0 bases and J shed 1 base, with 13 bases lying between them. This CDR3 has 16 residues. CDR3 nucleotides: TGCGCCAGCAGCCAAGAAGCAGGACAGCTATCCTACGAGCAGTACTTC. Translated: CASSQEAGQLSYEQYF.

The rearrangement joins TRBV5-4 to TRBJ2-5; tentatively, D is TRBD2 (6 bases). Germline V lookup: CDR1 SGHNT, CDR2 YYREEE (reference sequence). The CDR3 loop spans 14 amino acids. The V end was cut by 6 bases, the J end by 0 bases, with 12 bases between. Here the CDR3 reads CASMGGGDQETQYF. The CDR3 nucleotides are TGTGCCAGCATGGGTGGAGGGGACCAAGAGACCCAGTACTTC.

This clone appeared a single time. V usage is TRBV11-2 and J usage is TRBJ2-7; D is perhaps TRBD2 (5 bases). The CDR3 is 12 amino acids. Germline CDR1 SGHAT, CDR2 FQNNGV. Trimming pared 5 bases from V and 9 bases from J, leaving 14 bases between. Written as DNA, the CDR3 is TGTGCCAGCAGCACGGGATCCTTCGGGCAGTACTTC. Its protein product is CASSTGSFGQYF.

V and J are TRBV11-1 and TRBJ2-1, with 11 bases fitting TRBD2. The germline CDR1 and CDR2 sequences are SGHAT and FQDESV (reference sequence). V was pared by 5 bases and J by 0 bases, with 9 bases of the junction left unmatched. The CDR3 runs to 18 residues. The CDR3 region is CASSLRALAGGSYNEQFF. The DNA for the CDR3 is TGTGCCAGCAGCCTACGGGCTCTAGCGGGAGGCTCCTACAATGAGCAGTTCTTC. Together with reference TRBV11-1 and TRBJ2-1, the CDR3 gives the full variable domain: EAEVAQSPRYKITEKSQAVAFWCDPISGHATLYWYRQILGQGPELLVQFQDESVVDDSQLPKDRFSAERLKGVDSTLKIQPAELGDSAMYLCASSLRALAGGSYNEQFFGPGTRLTVL.

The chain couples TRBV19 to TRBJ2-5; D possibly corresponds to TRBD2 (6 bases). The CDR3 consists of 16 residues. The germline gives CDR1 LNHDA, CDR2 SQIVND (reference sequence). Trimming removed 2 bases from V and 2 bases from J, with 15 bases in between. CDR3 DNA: TGTGCCAGTAGTATATATGGAGCGGGTAATCAAGAGACCCAGTACTTC. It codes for CASSIYGAGNQETQYF.

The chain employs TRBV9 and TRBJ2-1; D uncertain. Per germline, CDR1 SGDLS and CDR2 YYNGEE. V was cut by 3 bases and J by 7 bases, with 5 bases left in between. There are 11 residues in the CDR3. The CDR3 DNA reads TGTGCCAGCAGCGACTTTAATGAGCAGTTCTTC. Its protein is CASSDFNEQFF.

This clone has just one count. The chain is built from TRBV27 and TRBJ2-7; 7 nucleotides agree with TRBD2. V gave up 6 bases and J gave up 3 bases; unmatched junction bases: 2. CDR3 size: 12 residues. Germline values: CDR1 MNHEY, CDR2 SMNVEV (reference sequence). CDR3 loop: CASRTSSYEQYF. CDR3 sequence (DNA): TGTGCCAGCAGGACTAGCAGCTACGAGCAGTACTTC.

This chain's CDR3 is CSVPGTGNFEAFF. CDR3 bases: TGCAGCGTGCCCGGGACAGGAAATTTTGAAGCTTTCTTT. This chain joins TRBV29-1 and TRBJ1-1, with 8 bases lining up with TRBD1. Germline V gene lookup returns CDR1 SQVTM and CDR2 ANQGSEA. The CDR3 has 13 amino acids. Germline trimming cut 6 bases from V and 7 bases from J; bases unmatched to any gene: 10.

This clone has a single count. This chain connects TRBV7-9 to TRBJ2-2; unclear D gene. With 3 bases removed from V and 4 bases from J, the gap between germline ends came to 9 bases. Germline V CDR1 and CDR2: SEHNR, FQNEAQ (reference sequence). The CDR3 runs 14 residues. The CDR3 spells CASSFWLSTGELFF. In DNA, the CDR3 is TGTGCCAGCAGCTTTTGGCTATCCACCGGGGAGCTGTTTTTT.

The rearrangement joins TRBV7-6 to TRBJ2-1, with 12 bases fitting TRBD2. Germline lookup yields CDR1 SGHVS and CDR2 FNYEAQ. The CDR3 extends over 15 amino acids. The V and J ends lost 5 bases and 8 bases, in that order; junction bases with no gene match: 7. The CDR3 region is CASSARTSGIYEQFF. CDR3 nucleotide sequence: TGTGCCAGCAGCGCCCGGACTAGCGGGATCTATGAGCAGTTCTTC.

This CDR3 reads CASSLPDSSYEQYF. CDR3 bases: TGTGCCAGCAGCTTGCCCGACTCTTCCTACGAGCAGTACTTC. The chain uses TRBV5-4 and TRBJ2-7, with D unclear. Germline lookup yields CDR1 SGHNT and CDR2 YYREEE (reference sequence). Trimming left V 1 base short and J 1 base short, with 9 bases between. This CDR3 region has 14 residues.

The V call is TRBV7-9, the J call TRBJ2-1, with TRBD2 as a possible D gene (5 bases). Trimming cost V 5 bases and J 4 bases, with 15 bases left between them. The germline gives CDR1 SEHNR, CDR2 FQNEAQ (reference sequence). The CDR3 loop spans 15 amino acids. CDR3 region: CASSPRDNLYNEQFF. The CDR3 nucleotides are TGTGCCAGCAGCCCGAGGGATAACCTTTACAATGAGCAGTTCTTC.

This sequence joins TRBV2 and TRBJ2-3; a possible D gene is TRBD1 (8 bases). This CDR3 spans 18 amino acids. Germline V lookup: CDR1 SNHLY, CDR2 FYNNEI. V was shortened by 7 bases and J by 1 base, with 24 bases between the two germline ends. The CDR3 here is CASTPGGPGGSGTDTQYF. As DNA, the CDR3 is TGTGCCAGCACCCCAGGGGGCCCTGGCGGGAGCGGCACAGATACGCAGTATTTT. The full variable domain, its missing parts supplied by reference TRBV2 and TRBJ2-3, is EPEVTQTPSHQVTQMGQEVILRCVPISNHLYFYWYRQILGQKVEFLVSFYNNEISEKSEIFDDQFSVERPDGSNFTLKIRSTKLEDSAMYFCASTPGGPGGSGTDTQYFGPGTRLTVL.

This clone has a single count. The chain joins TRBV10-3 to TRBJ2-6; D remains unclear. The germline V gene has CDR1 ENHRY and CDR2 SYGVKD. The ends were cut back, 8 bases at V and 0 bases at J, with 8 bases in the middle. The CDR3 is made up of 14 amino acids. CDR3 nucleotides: TGTGCCATCCGTCTAGACTCTGGGGCCAACGTCCTGACTTTC. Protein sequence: CAIRLDSGANVLTF.

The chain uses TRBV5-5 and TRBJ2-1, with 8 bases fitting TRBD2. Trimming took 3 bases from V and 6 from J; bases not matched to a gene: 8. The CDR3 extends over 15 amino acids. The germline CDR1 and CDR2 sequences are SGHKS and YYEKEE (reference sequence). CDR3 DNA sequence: TGTGCCAGCAGCTCGGGAAGCGGGAGCGGCAATGAGCAGTTCTTC. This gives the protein CASSSGSGSGNEQFF.

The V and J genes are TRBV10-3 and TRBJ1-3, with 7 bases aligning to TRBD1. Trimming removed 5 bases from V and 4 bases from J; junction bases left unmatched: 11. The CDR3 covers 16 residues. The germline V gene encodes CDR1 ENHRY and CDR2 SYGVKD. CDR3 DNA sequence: TGTGCCATCAGTTGGGAGCCAGGGGGGCTCGGAAACACCATATATTTT. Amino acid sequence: CAISWEPGGLGNTIYF.

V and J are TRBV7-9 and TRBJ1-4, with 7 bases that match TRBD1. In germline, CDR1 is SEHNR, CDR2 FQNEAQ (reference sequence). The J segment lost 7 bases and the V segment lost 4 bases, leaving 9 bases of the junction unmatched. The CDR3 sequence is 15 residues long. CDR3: CASSSQGGNGEKLFF. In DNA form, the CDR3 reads TGTGCCAGCAGCTCCCAGGGGGGGAATGGTGAAAAACTGTTTTTT.

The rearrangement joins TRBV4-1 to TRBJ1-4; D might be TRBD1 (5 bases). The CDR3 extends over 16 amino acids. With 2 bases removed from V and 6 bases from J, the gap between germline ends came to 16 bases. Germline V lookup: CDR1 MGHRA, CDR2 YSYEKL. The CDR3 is CASSQTSGATDEKLFF. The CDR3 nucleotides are TGCGCCAGCAGCCAAACGTCCGGGGCGACTGATGAAAAACTGTTTTTT.

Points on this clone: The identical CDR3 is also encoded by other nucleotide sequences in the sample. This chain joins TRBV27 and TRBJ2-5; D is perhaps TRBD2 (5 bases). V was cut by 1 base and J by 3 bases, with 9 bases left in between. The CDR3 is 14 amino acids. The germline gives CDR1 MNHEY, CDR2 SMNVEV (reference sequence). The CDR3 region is CASSLLGAEETQYF. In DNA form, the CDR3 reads TGTGCCAGCAGTTTATTGGGAGCTGAAGAGACCCAGTACTTC.

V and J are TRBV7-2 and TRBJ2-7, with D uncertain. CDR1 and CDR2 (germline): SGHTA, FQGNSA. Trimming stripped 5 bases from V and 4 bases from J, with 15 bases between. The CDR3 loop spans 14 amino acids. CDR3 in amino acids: CASSHGAYGYEQYF. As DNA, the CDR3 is TGTGCCAGCAGCCACGGAGCCTACGGGTACGAGCAGTACTTC.

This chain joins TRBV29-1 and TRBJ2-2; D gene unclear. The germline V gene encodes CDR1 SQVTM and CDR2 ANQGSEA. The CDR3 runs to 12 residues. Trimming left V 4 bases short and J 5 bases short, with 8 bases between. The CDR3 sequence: CSVVTGTGELFF. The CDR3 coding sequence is TGCAGCGTTGTCACTGGGACCGGGGAGCTGTTTTTT.